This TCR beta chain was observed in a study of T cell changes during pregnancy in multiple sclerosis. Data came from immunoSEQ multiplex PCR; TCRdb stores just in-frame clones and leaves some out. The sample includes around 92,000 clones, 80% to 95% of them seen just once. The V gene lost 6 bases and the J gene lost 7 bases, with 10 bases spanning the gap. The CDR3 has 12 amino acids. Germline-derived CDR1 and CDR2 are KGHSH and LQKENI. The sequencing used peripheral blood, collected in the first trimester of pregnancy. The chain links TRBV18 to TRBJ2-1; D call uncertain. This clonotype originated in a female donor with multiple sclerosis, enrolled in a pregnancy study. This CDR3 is CASSLLPNEQFF. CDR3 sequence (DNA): TGTGCCAGCTCGCTACTTCCAAATGAGCAGTTCTTC.